These 17 T cell receptor beta chains originate from one sample sequenced in a study of blood T cell repertoires in COVID-19. The assay was immunoSEQ multiplex PCR, and TCRdb's table has in-frame clones only and misses some. The table shows 140,000 to 150,000 clones, with approximately 80% occurring only once. Input material: peripheral blood. These receptors were obtained from a human donor in a cohort sampled during active COVID-19.

This sequence joins TRBV11-3 and TRBJ1-2; 8 nucleotides agree with TRBD1. Trimming at V came to 4 bases and at J to 6 bases, leaving 7 bases not matched to a gene. The CDR3 length is 14 residues. Per the germline V gene, CDR1 is SGHNT and CDR2 is YENEEA. As DNA, the CDR3 is TGTGCCAGCAGCTCGCAGGGGGCCCGGAATGGCTACACCTTC. It yields the protein CASSSQGARNGYTF.

The gene calls are TRBV18 and TRBJ1-2; possible D gene TRBD1, 6 bases. Trimming removed 3 bases at V and 4 bases at J, with 12 bases between. The CDR3 has 14 residues. CDR1 is KGHSH and CDR2 is LQKENI in the germline V gene. This CDR3 is CASSPGQQPYGYTF. CDR3 coding DNA: TGTGCCAGCTCACCCGGACAGCAACCCTATGGCTACACCTTC.

This chain uses TRBV27 with TRBJ1-2; TRBD1 might be the D (5 bases). Germline loops: CDR1 MNHEY, CDR2 SMNVEV (reference sequence). This CDR3 region has 14 residues. V was shortened by 2 bases and J by 5 bases, with 12 bases between the two germline ends. The CDR3 spells CASSLNRRDYGYTF. In nucleotides, the CDR3 is TGTGCCAGCAGTTTAAACAGGAGAGATTATGGCTACACCTTC.

The chain has TRBV25-1 and TRBJ1-3; 7 bases are a match to TRBD1. V was clipped by 4 bases and J by 5 bases; unmatched bases: 11. The CDR3 totals 16 residues. Germline CDR1 MGHDK, CDR2 SYGVNS. CDR3 sequence: CASSGRRDSNRNTIYF. CDR3 nucleotides: TGTGCCAGCAGTGGAAGGCGGGACAGCAACCGAAACACCATATATTTT.

The rearrangement uses TRBV5-6 and TRBJ2-2; 13 bases line up with TRBD2. Germline values: CDR1 SGHDT, CDR2 YYEEEE. After removal of 3 bases from V and 0 bases from J, the junction contained 8 bases not matched to a gene. The CDR3 covers 19 residues. Written as DNA, the CDR3 is TGTGCCAGCAGCTCCAGACTAGCGGGAGGATTTACGAACACCGGGGAGCTGTTTTTT. This encodes CASSSRLAGGFTNTGELFF.

V and J are TRBV3-1 (or the pseudogene TRBV3-2) and TRBJ2-3, with TRBD2 matching 9 bases. Germline values: CDR1 LGHDT, CDR2 YNNKEL (reference sequence). The CDR3 consists of 15 residues. V lost 3 bases, J lost 6 bases, and 7 bases stayed unmatched. Here the CDR3 reads CASSQFSGGSDTQYF. CDR3 DNA: TGTGCCAGCAGCCAGTTTAGCGGGGGATCGGATACGCAGTATTTT.

The chain joins TRBV29-1 to TRBJ1-2, with a weak D call TRBD1 (6 bases). The CDR3 has 12 residues. Looked up from germline, CDR1 is SQVTM and CDR2 is ANQGSEA. The V and J ends lost 4 bases and 5 bases respectively, with 11 bases between them. The CDR3 here is CSVGRGGYGYTF. In DNA, the CDR3 is TGCAGCGTTGGCAGGGGAGGGTATGGCTACACCTTC.

The rearrangement joins TRBV9 to TRBJ1-1; TRBD1 is a possible D gene (5 bases). V was trimmed by 4 bases and J by 7 bases, leaving 17 bases between them. The CDR3 loop spans 14 amino acids. Germline V gene sequence: CDR1 SGDLS, CDR2 YYNGEE. CDR3 in DNA: TGTGCCAGCAGCTTGGGGGGAGGAGGGGATGAAGCTTTCTTT. It translates to CASSLGGGGDEAFF.

The chain combines TRBV15 with TRBJ1-1, with no clear D. The CDR3 covers 14 residues. With 0 bases removed from V and 1 base from J, the gap between germline ends came to 6 bases. Germline V lookup: CDR1 LNHNV, CDR2 YYDKDF (reference sequence). The chain's CDR3 is CATSRDMANTEAFF. DNA for the CDR3: TGTGCCACCAGCAGAGATATGGCGAACACTGAAGCTTTCTTT.

V gene TRBV27 combines with J gene TRBJ2-1, with 11 bases identical to TRBD1. V gave up 5 bases and J gave up 9 bases; unmatched junction bases: 6. The CDR3 runs 14 residues. Germline values: CDR1 MNHEY, CDR2 SMNVEV (reference sequence). The CDR3 loop reads CASSEGQGVVEQFF. CDR3 in DNA: TGTGCCAGCAGTGAGGGACAGGGGGTGGTTGAGCAGTTCTTC.

This clone was observed a handful of times. The CDR3 DNA reads TGTGCCAGCAGCTTCGAGGGCCCCGAAGCTTTCTTT. Its translation is CASSFEGPEAFF. The chain links TRBV5-6 to TRBJ1-1; no clear D gene. Germline CDR1 SGHDT, CDR2 YYEEEE. Trimming shortened V by 2 bases and J by 8 bases, and 10 bases separated the two germline ends. The CDR3 spans 12 residues.

V gene TRBV29-1 combines with J gene TRBJ2-1; possibly TRBD2 for D (6 bases). Trimming stripped 4 bases from V and 3 bases from J, with 10 bases between. This CDR3 is built from 13 residues. Germline assignment: CDR1 SQVTM and CDR2 ANQGSEA. In DNA, the CDR3 is TGCAGCGTTGGCGGGGTGGACTACAATGAGCAGTTCTTC. Its translation is CSVGGVDYNEQFF.

The CDR3 region is CAITPGHQWGTEAFF. The CDR3 DNA reads TGTGCCATCACCCCGGGACACCAATGGGGCACTGAAGCTTTCTTT. The V call is TRBV10-3, the J call TRBJ1-1, with D perhaps TRBD1 (6 bases). CDR1 is ENHRY, CDR2 SYGVKD, per germline. V was cut by 7 bases and J by 4 bases, with 19 bases left in between. The CDR3 is made up of 15 amino acids.

The chain carries TRBV5-1 and TRBJ2-5; D gene unclear. V dropped 5 bases and J dropped 5 bases, with 10 bases sitting between them. The length of the CDR3 is 12 residues. The germline gives CDR1 SGHRS, CDR2 YFSETQ. The CDR3: CASSALRETQYF. The CDR3 nucleotides read TGCGCCAGCAGTGCCCTCAGGGAGACCCAGTACTTC.

The V and J genes are TRBV19 and TRBJ2-1; 12 bases match TRBD2. The trim removed 3 bases at V and 7 bases at J, leaving 7 bases unmatched. CDR1 is LNHDA and CDR2 is SQIVND in the germline V gene (reference sequence). The CDR3 runs to 16 residues. This CDR3 reads CASSMALTSGSNEQFF. As DNA, the CDR3 is TGTGCCAGTAGTATGGCACTGACTAGCGGGAGTAATGAGCAGTTCTTC.

DNA for the CDR3: TGCAGCGTTGGGGGGACAGGGGAGTACGAGCAGTACTTC. It codes for CSVGGTGEYEQYF. The chain has TRBV29-1 and TRBJ2-7; 10 bases are a match to TRBD1. The CDR3 is 13 amino acids. J was trimmed by 4 bases and V by 4 bases; bases with no gene match: 4. The germline V gene encodes CDR1 SQVTM and CDR2 ANQGSEA.

This clone was counted only a few times. The CDR3 DNA reads TGTGCCAGCTCACCTACTGGACAGGGGGCAGGCGGCTACACCTTC. Protein sequence: CASSPTGQGAGGYTF. The J gene is TRBJ1-2, the V gene TRBV18; 11 bases align to TRBD1. Looked up from germline, CDR1 is KGHSH and CDR2 is LQKENI. V lost 3 bases, J lost 8 bases, and 8 bases stayed unmatched. The CDR3 loop spans 15 amino acids.